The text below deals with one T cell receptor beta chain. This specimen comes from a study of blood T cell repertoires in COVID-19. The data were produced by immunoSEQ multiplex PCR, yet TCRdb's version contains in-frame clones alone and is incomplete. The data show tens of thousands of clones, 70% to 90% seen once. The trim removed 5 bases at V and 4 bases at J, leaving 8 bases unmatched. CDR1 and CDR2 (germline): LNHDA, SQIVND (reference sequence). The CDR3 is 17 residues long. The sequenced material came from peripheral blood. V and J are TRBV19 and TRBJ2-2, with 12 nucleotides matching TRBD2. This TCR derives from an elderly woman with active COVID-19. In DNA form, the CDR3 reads TGTGCCAGTAGTGCCCTAGCGGGGGGGCTCGGCACCGGGGAGCTGTTTTTT. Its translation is CASSALAGGLGTGELFF.